This entry describes one TCR beta chain. Its target is unknown. The sample is drawn from a study of cytomegalovirus exposure and HLA in healthy donors. Study-wide points: Rare sequences made up most TCRs, while some public TCRs were found in many donors. Only CMV serostatus was available as immune exposure information. Cytomegalovirus-associated TCR beta chains were listed, numbering some 180.

The PCR contained 60 Vbeta and 13 Jbeta primers. Produced via immunoSEQ multiplex PCR; TCRdb's table is partial and in-frame only. There are 150,000 or so clones in the sample; roughly 83% occur only once, and 7.7% lies in the top ten. Germline CDR1 and CDR2: SGHTA and FQGNSA. There are 19 residues in the CDR3. V shed 1 base, J shed 4 bases, and the junction held 16 bases outside the gene matches. Sequenced input: PBMCs. The TCR sequence derives from a man aged 30 to 39 in good health and CMV-seropositive. The chain combines TRBV7-2 with TRBJ1-2, with TRBD1 matching over 9 bases. The CDR3 DNA reads as TGTGCCAGCAGCTTAGTTCACCCGACCGGGACAGGGTCAGGCTATGGCTACACCTTC. Encoded protein: CASSLVHPTGTGSGYGYTF. The variable domain in full, completed from reference TRBV7-2 and TRBJ1-2, reads GAGVSQSPSNKVTEKGKDVELRCDPISGHTALYWYRQSLGQGLEFLIYFQGNSAPDKSGLPSDRFSAERTGGSVSTLTIQRTQQEDSAVYLCASSLVHPTGTGSGYGYTFGSGTRLTVV.